This T cell receptor (beta chain) came from a study of OX40 agonist ivuxolimab in advanced cancers. Study overall: Dose-escalation subjects each had hepatocellular carcinoma, melanoma, renal cell or head and neck cancer.

Study results and caveats: Normalized T-cell clonal expansion was also low in a subset of nonresponders.

In the case of this clone: Antigen specificity is unknown.

Germline-derived CDR1 and CDR2 are MDHEN and SYDVKM. The CDR3 is 11 residues long. Data came from immunoSEQ multiplex PCR; TCRdb stores just in-frame clones and leaves some out. The sample records about 75,000 clones, roughly nine tenths being singletons. This sequence originates from an adult with an advanced solid tumor such as melanoma, head and neck, liver or kidney cancer. The V and J genes are TRBV28 and TRBJ2-5; D call uncertain. The assigned J gene may be wrong: the sequence end matches TRBJ2-7 better. Specimen: CD4+ or CD8+ T cells sorted from blood, collected in a trial of the OX40 agonist ivuxolimab. CDR3 nucleotide sequence: TGTGCCAGCAGATCCCACTACGAGCAGTACTTC. Its protein product is CASRSHYEQYF.